Sequencing of this T cell receptor beta chain was carried out in a study of cytotoxic CD8 clonotypes in ibrutinib-treated CLL. As regards this clone: Its antigen remains unknown.

TCRdb keeps only in-frame clones here, not all; method: immunoSEQ multiplex PCR. The sample carries about 39,000 clones, around 67% recorded once. The CDR3 totals 13 residues. Looked up from germline, CDR1 is SNHLY and CDR2 is FYNNEI. Trimming took 6 bases from V and 0 from J, leaving 8 bases between them. Study findings and constraints: Public clonotypes were seen rarely and were contracted or stable on treatment. Ibrutinib response saw clonality rise, and progression saw it return toward baseline.

This chain connects TRBV2 to TRBJ1-1; no definite D call. The clonotype comes from a human donor with chronic lymphocytic leukemia. The input for sequencing was PBMCs, taken at disease progression, from a patient treated with ibrutinib. CDR3 coding DNA: TGTGCCAGCAGACTATATATGAACACTGAAGCTTTCTTT. Translation: CASRLYMNTEAFF.